This record concerns one TCR beta chain sequence. Antigen unknown. This same CDR3 is encoded by further DNA sequences in the sample. Here immunoSEQ multiplex PCR was the method, and the copy in TCRdb shows in-frame clones only, minus some. The table includes about 78,000 clones, 90% detected once. Trimming left V 4 bases short and J 3 bases short, with 6 bases between. The length of the CDR3 is 12 residues. The V gene's germline CDR1 is SGHDT and CDR2 YYEEEE. This entry belongs to a study of T cell responses to AZD1222 COVID-19 vaccine. Study conclusions and caveats: With dominance at 160-218 and 743-854, vaccine-associated CD4 TCRs spanned spike. Clonal diversity may have been underestimated in mostly white British donors.

The source was peripheral blood, collected 28 days after the second AZD1222 dose. The clonotype comes from an adult who received the AZD1222 COVID-19 vaccine. The gene calls are TRBV5-6 and TRBJ2-3, with D possibly being TRBD2 (5 bases). The CDR3: CASSPGTDTQYF. DNA of the CDR3: TGTGCCAGCAGCCCGGGGACAGATACGCAGTATTTT.